This section outlines one T cell receptor beta chain sequence together with its context. Its antigen is still unknown. Sequencing used immunoSEQ multiplex PCR; TCRdb keeps in-frame clones, though not all of them. The sample contains about 110,000 clones, 80% to 90% of which appear only once. This entry belongs to a study of T cell responses to AZD1222 COVID-19 vaccine. Study-level results: None of the repertoires were sampled until the peak T cell response had passed. Donors in the cohort were predominantly white British and more often female, and clonal diversity was possibly underestimated. Spike-specific TCR breadth and depth grew following two AZD1222 doses.

The CDR3 totals 15 residues. V was clipped by 3 bases and J by 5 bases, with 16 bases between them. The germline gives CDR1 SGHTA, CDR2 FQGNSA. The rearrangement uses TRBV7-2 and TRBJ2-5; a weak D match, TRBD2 (5 bases). The material sequenced was peripheral blood, taken 28 days after the second AZD1222 dose. The sequence was collected from an adult who received the AZD1222 COVID-19 vaccine. The CDR3 nucleotides read TGTGCCAGCAGCTTTGTTGGCGGGCGGGTGGAGACCCAGTACTTC. As protein: CASSFVGGRVETQYF.